This record concerns one TCR beta chain sequence. Its antigen is not identified. The data derive from a study of OX40 agonist ivuxolimab in advanced cancers. For the study at large: In three patients, partial responses were observed, one with hepatocellular carcinoma and two with cutaneous melanoma.

Study-wide findings and caveats: Clonal expansion by week 6 occurred in CD4+ and CD8+ blood T cells (at 0.1 to 3.0 mg/kg). Expanded clones were, on average, more numerous among CD8+ T cells than CD4+.

Repertoires were generated with immunoSEQ multiplex PCR, while TCRdb's copy carries only in-frame clones and drops some. The data contain roughly 89,000 clones, about 87% of them singletons. The V and J ends lost 1 base and 7 bases respectively, with 17 bases between them. The length of the CDR3 is 16 residues. CDR1 and CDR2 from the germline V gene are SGHRS and YFSETQ. The origin of this receptor is an adult with an advanced solid tumor such as melanoma, head and neck, liver or kidney cancer. The chain couples TRBV5-1 to TRBJ2-2; perhaps TRBD1 as D (5 bases). Specimen: CD4+ or CD8+ T cells sorted from blood, collected in a trial of the OX40 agonist ivuxolimab. The CDR3 spells CASSLIPGKGGGELFF. For the CDR3, the DNA is TGCGCCAGCAGCTTGATACCAGGGAAGGGCGGCGGGGAGCTGTTTTTT.